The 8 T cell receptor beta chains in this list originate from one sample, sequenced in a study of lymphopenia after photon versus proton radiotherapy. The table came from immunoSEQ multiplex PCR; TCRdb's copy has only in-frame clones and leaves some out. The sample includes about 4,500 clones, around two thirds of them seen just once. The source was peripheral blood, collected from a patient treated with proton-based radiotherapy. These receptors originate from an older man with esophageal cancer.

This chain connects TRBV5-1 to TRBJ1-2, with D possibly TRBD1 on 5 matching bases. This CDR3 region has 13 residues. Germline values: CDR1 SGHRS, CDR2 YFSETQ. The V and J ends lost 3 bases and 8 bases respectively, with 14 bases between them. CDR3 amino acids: CASSSGTGEGYTF. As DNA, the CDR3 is TGCGCCAGCAGCTCCGGGACGGGAGAGGGCTACACCTTC.

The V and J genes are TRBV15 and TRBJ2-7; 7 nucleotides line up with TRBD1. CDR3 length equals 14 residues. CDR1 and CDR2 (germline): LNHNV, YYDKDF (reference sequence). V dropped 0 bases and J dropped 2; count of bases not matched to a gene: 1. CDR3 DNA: TGTGCCACCAGCAGAGACAGGGGGACCTACGAGCAGTACTTC. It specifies CATSRDRGTYEQYF.

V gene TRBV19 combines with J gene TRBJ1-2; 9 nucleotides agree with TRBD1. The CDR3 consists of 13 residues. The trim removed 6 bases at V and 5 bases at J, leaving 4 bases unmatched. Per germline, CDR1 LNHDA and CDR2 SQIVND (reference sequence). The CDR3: CASSPQGAYGYTF. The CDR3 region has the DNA TGTGCCAGTAGCCCACAGGGGGCGTATGGCTACACCTTC.

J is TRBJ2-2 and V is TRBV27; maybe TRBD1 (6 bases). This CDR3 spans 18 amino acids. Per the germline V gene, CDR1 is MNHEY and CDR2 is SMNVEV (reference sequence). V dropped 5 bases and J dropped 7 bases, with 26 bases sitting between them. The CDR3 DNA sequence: TGTGCCAGCAGTCATATCCCGACAGGAGGAACCTTTATCGGGGAGCTGTTTTTT. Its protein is CASSHIPTGGTFIGELFF.

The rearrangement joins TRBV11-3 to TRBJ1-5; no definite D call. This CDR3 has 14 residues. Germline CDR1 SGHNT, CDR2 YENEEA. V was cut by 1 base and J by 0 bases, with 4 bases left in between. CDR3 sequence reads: CASSLANSNQPQHF. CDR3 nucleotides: TGTGCCAGCAGCTTAGCGAATAGCAATCAGCCCCAGCATTTT.

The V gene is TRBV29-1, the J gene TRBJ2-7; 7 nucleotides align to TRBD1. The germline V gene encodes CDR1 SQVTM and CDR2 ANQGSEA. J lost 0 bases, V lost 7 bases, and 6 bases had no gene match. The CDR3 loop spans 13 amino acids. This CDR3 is CSAEGQSSYEQYF. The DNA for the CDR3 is TGCAGCGCCGAGGGACAGAGCTCCTACGAGCAGTACTTC.

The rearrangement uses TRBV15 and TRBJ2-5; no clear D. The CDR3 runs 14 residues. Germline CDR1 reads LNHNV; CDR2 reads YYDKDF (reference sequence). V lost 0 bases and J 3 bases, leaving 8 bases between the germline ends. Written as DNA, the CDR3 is TGTGCCACCAGCAGAGATCATGGGGAAGAGACCCAGTACTTC. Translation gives CATSRDHGEETQYF.

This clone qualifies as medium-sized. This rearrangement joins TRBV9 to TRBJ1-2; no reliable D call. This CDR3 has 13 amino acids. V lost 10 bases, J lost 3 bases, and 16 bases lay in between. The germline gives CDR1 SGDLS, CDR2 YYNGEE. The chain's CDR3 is CAAPTGEDYGYTF. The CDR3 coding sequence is TGTGCCGCCCCCACGGGTGAGGACTATGGCTACACCTTC.